Each of the 29 T cell receptor beta chains below was sequenced from the same sample in a study of tumor-infiltrating lymphocytes in oesophageal squamous cell carcinoma. MiXCR, applied by TCRdb to the PCR reads, yields one record per CDR3 protein. The sample shows some 5,700 distinct CDR3 sequences, about 15% of them seen only once. Material: normal esophageal tissue next to the tumor. The receptor source for this set is a male donor with esophageal squamous cell carcinoma.

This clonotype counts as medium-sized. This sequence joins TRBV6-6 and TRBJ2-7; tentatively, D is TRBD1 (6 bases). Trimming shortened V by 1 base and J by 2 bases, and 9 bases separated the two germline ends. The CDR3 length is 14 residues. Germline CDR1 and CDR2: MNHNY and SVGAGI (reference sequence). DNA of the CDR3: TGTGCCAGCAGTTACTACGGACAGCCCTACGAGCAGTACTTC. Its protein is CASSYYGQPYEQYF.

The V and J genes are TRBV19 and TRBJ1-1, with TRBD1 matching over 8 bases. The trim removed 5 bases at V and 1 base at J, leaving 0 bases unmatched. Per the germline V gene, CDR1 is LNHDA and CDR2 is SQIVND (reference sequence). The CDR3 runs 13 residues. In DNA form, the CDR3 reads TGTGCCAGTAGTCAGGGGGCGAACACTGAAGCTTTCTTT. It specifies CASSQGANTEAFF.

This clonotype was seen repeatedly, ten times or more. The chain is built from TRBV5-1 and TRBJ2-5; 9 nucleotides agree with TRBD1. V lost 0 bases to trimming and J lost 2 bases; unmatched junction nucleotides: 5. Germline assignment: CDR1 SGHRS and CDR2 YFSETQ. The CDR3 has 16 amino acids. DNA for the CDR3: TGCGCCAGCAGCTTGGGGGACAGGGCAAATCAAGAGACCCAGTACTTC. Translation gives CASSLGDRANQETQYF.

In its sample, this clonotype was seen many times. The gene calls are TRBV4-2 and TRBJ2-3; either TRBD1 or TRBD2 may fit D (6 bases each). Germline CDR1 is LGHNA and CDR2 is YNFKEQ. V lost 2 bases, J lost 2 bases, and 14 bases lay in between. This CDR3 comprises 16 residues. CDR3 amino acids: CASSQRAPGATDTQYF. The CDR3 nucleotides are TGTGCCAGCAGCCAAAGGGCTCCGGGGGCCACAGATACGCAGTATTTT.

Ten or more counts support this clonotype. This chain joins TRBV5-4 and TRBJ2-5; possible D gene TRBD2, 5 bases. V lost 2 bases and J lost 4, with 9 bases in between. This CDR3 has 13 residues. Germline-derived CDR1 and CDR2 are SGHNT and YYREEE (reference sequence). The CDR3 bases are TGTGCCAGCAGCTTCGGGGTGTTAGAGACCCAGTACTTC. Translating it yields CASSFGVLETQYF.

In its sample, this clonotype was seen many times. The chain uses TRBV24-1 and TRBJ2-1; 7 nucleotides match TRBD2. J gave up 8 bases and V 4 bases, and 13 bases lay outside the gene matches. The CDR3 totals 16 residues. Looked up from germline, CDR1 is KGHDR and CDR2 is SFDVKD. CDR3 protein: CATSDPAGRESDEQFF. CDR3 coding DNA: TGTGCCACCAGTGACCCGGCAGGGAGGGAGTCGGATGAGCAGTTCTTC.

This clonotype is labeled medium-sized. The V gene is TRBV7-2, the J gene TRBJ2-7; 13 bases are a match to TRBD2. The length of the CDR3 is 14 residues. V dropped 5 bases and J dropped 2; count of bases not matched to a gene: 0. Germline V gene sequence: CDR1 SGHTA, CDR2 FQGNSA. The CDR3: CASSTSGGAYEQYF. CDR3 sequence (DNA): TGTGCCAGCAGCACTAGCGGGGGGGCCTACGAGCAGTACTTC.

This clonotype was detected ten times or more. The chain couples TRBV10-3 to TRBJ2-1, with a tentative D call TRBD1 (6 bases). Deletions cut 0 bases from V and 15 bases from J, with 21 bases between. The CDR3 extends over 15 amino acids. Looked up from germline, CDR1 is ENHRY and CDR2 is SYGVKD. The CDR3 DNA reads TGTGCCATCAGTGAGTCGTTGGGGGCCCTATCAATAGGGTTCTTC. Amino acids: CAISESLGALSIGFF.

This clonotype rates as medium-sized. The chain uses TRBV6-1 and TRBJ2-6; no firm D call. V gave up 5 bases and J gave up 2 bases, with 4 bases separating them. The CDR3 is made up of 13 amino acids. CDR1 MNHNS and CDR2 SASEGT come from the germline V gene. The CDR3 DNA follows: TGTGCCAGCAGTCCGACTGGGGCCAACGTCCTGACTTTC. Translation: CASSPTGANVLTF.

This rearrangement joins TRBV7-6 to TRBJ1-1; D not resolved. V lost 1 base and J lost 5, with 11 bases in between. In germline, CDR1 is SGHVS, CDR2 FNYEAQ. The CDR3 totals 14 residues. The DNA of the CDR3 is TGTGCCAGCAGCTTAGTGGAGGGAGTGACTGAAGCTTTCTTT. Its protein product is CASSLVEGVTEAFF.

The gene calls are TRBV5-4 and TRBJ2-7, with 7 positions matching TRBD2. CDR1 is SGHNT, CDR2 YYREEE, per germline (reference sequence). This CDR3 spans 14 amino acids. Trimming took 4 bases from V and 3 from J; bases not matched to a gene: 7. The CDR3 DNA reads as TGTGCCAGCAGCCCAACGTCGGGGGGCTACGAGCAGTACTTC. Its translation is CASSPTSGGYEQYF.

By share of the sample, this clonotype is medium-sized. This chain uses TRBV7-3 with TRBJ2-5; TRBD1 aligns across 11 bases. V was clipped by 4 bases and J by 2 bases; unmatched bases: 3. Per germline, CDR1 SGHTA and CDR2 FQGTGA. The CDR3 covers 15 residues. CDR3 nucleotide sequence: TGTGCCAGCAGCTCGGGACAGGGGGGACAAGAGACCCAGTACTTC. Translating it yields CASSSGQGGQETQYF.

On this clonotype: A single base separates this from a much larger clone, so it may be a read error. The rearrangement uses TRBV10-3 and TRBJ2-7; TRBD1 is a possible D gene (6 bases). V gave up 8 bases and J gave up 7 bases, with 21 bases separating them. The germline V gene encodes CDR1 ENHRY and CDR2 SYGVKD. CDR3 size: 14 residues. The CDR3 loop is CAIAPDRFRNEQYF. The CDR3 DNA is TGTGCCATCGCGCCCGACAGGTTCAGGAATGAGCAGTACTTC.

This clonotype was seen many times. The chain combines TRBV5-1 with TRBJ1-1, with 11 bases identical to TRBD1. This CDR3 is built from 16 residues. Germline V CDR1 and CDR2: SGHRS, YFSETQ. V lost 3 bases and J lost 6; bases outside the gene matches: 10. CDR3 sequence: CASSSSPGQGESEAFF. The CDR3 DNA reads as TGCGCCAGCAGCTCTAGCCCGGGACAGGGGGAATCTGAAGCTTTCTTT.

With regard to this clonotype: At one boundary the junction diverges from the germline segment, which might be a read error. DNA of the CDR3: TGTGCCACCAGTGATTTAACCCCTGGGCAGTTGTTC. Its translation: CATSDLTPGQLF. The chain carries TRBV24-1 and TRBJ2-7; the D is unclear. This CDR3 region has 12 residues. Germline V gene lookup returns CDR1 KGHDR and CDR2 SFDVKD.

This sequence joins TRBV5-5 and TRBJ2-4; the D call may be TRBD1 or TRBD2 (6 bases each). Germline CDR1 SGHKS, CDR2 YYEKEE (reference sequence). This CDR3 spans 14 amino acids. Trimming stripped 5 bases from V and 13 bases from J, with 22 bases between. This CDR3 is CASRLLSGDNEQYF. CDR3 coding DNA: TGTGCCAGCAGATTGTTATCGGGGGACAATGAGCAGTACTTC.

This clonotype was detected ten times or more. The chain couples TRBV12-3 or TRBV12-4 to TRBJ1-5, with D unclear. CDR3 length: 14 residues. Trimming took off 3 bases at V and 6 bases at J, with 12 bases between the two ends. In DNA form, the CDR3 reads TGTGCCAGCAGTTTGGAGTCGGAAGGTCAGCCCCAGCATTTT. Protein product: CASSLESEGQPQHF.

This chain links TRBV4-2 with TRBJ2-3; 11 bases are a match to TRBD1. The CDR3 has 16 residues. J was trimmed by 2 bases and V by 2 bases; bases with no gene match: 3. Germline CDR1 LGHNA, CDR2 YNFKEQ. CDR3 nucleotide sequence: TGTGCCAGCAGCCAAAGGGACAGGGGGGACACAGATACGCAGTATTTT. Protein sequence: CASSQRDRGDTDTQYF.

This clonotype was observed at least ten times. This chain uses TRBV5-5 with TRBJ2-5; 8 bases fit TRBD1. Trimming removed 4 bases from V and 4 bases from J; junction bases left unmatched: 6. The CDR3 totals 14 residues. Germline assignment: CDR1 SGHKS and CDR2 YYEKEE (reference sequence). CDR3 loop: CASSITQGVETQYF. CDR3 nucleotides: TGTGCCAGCAGCATTACACAGGGGGTAGAGACCCAGTACTTC.

In its sample, this clonotype is large. J is TRBJ2-5 and V is TRBV7-2; a weak D match, TRBD2 (7 bases). The CDR3 totals 16 residues. The germline CDR1 and CDR2 sequences are SGHTA and FQGNSA. V was trimmed by 3 bases and J by 4 bases, leaving 18 bases between them. CDR3 amino acids: CASSLSAGAPAETQYF. In DNA form, the CDR3 reads TGTGCCAGCAGCTTGAGCGCGGGGGCCCCGGCAGAGACCCAGTACTTC.

This clonotype is deemed medium-sized. The V call is TRBV12-3 or TRBV12-4, the J call TRBJ2-7; 8 nucleotides agree with TRBD1. With V trimmed by 2 bases and J by 0 bases, 3 bases remained unmatched. This CDR3 contains 15 residues. This CDR3 reads CASSLNRGYSYEQYF. The CDR3, as DNA: TGTGCCAGCAGTTTAAACAGGGGGTACTCCTACGAGCAGTACTTC.

Remarks on this clonotype: A much larger clone is a single base away; this may be a read error. The rearrangement joins TRBV5-4 to TRBJ2-5; D gene unclear. The end of the DNA aligns better with TRBJ2-1, so the J call may be wrong. The CDR3 runs to 12 residues. Germline values: CDR1 SGHNT, CDR2 YYREEE (reference sequence). The CDR3 bases are TGTGCCAGCAGCTTGGAAGGAGAGACCCAGTTCTTC. Translation: CASSLEGETQFF.

The chain recombines TRBV4-2 with TRBJ2-1; TRBD2 might be the D (7 bases). The DNA end favors TRBJ2-7, so the J call may be wrong. This CDR3 region has 16 residues. Germline-derived CDR1 and CDR2 are LGHNA and YNFKEQ. The CDR3: CASSQEGGGTPYEQYF. The DNA for the CDR3 is TGTGCCAGCAGCCAAGAGGGGGGGGGCACCCCTTACGAGCAGTACTTC.

V is TRBV5-4 and J is TRBJ1-2; 9 bases align to TRBD1. In germline, CDR1 is SGHNT, CDR2 YYREEE (reference sequence). The ends lost 6 bases at V and 5 bases at J; junction bases unmatched: 11. The CDR3 sequence is 15 residues long. The CDR3: CASTSLDRGRYGYTF. DNA of the CDR3: TGTGCCAGCACCTCTCTGGACAGGGGCAGGTATGGCTACACCTTC.

This clonotype was seen ten or more times. The chain has TRBV28 and TRBJ2-1; TRBD2 aligns across 12 bases. Germline V gives CDR1 MDHEN, CDR2 SYDVKM. The CDR3 runs 17 residues. Losses at the gene ends were 2 bases for V and 9 bases for J; bases not matched to a gene: 11. CDR3 in amino acids: CASSLTGLAGGPGEQFF. As DNA, the CDR3 is TGTGCCAGCAGTTTAACAGGGCTAGCGGGGGGGCCGGGTGAGCAGTTCTTC. The variable domain in full, with the rest retrieved from reference TRBV28 and TRBJ2-1, is DVKVTQSSRYLVKRTGEKVFLECVQDMDHENMFWYRQDPGLGLRLIYFSYDVKMKEKGDIPEGYSVSREKKERFSLILESASTNQTSMYLCASSLTGLAGGPGEQFFGPGTRLTVL.

This clonotype is medium-sized (0.01 to 0.1%) by share. The chain links TRBV7-8 to TRBJ2-7, with 7 positions matching TRBD1. V shed 5 bases and J 4 bases; nucleotides not matched to a gene: 11. Per germline, CDR1 SGHVS and CDR2 FQNEAQ. The CDR3 extends over 15 amino acids. The CDR3 DNA is TGTGCCAGCAGCCACGCCGCTACAGGGGTGTACGAGCAGTACTTC. Its translation: CASSHAATGVYEQYF. Filled out from reference TRBV7-8 and TRBJ2-7, the complete variable domain reads GAGVSQSPRYKVAKRGQDVALRCDPISGHVSLFWYQQALGQGPEFLTYFQNEAQLDKSGLPSDRFFAERPEGSVSTLKIQRTQQEDSAVYLCASSHAATGVYEQYFGPGTRLTVT.

V usage is TRBV23-1 and J usage is TRBJ2-5; 11 bases align to TRBD2. TRBV23-1 is placed among ORFs of uncertain function. Trimming at V came to 0 bases and at J to 4 bases, leaving 7 bases not matched to a gene. The CDR3 length is 17 residues. The CDR3 reads CASSQSCKLAGVETQYF. The DNA of the CDR3 is TGCGCCAGCAGTCAATCGTGCAAACTAGCGGGGGTAGAGACCCAGTACTTC.

Of note for this clonotype: Mismatch with germline at one junction end may stem from a read error. The chain links TRBV7-9 to TRBJ2-4; 8 bases map to TRBD2. The end of the DNA aligns better with TRBJ2-1, so the J call may be wrong. The CDR3 runs to 13 residues. CDR1 is SEHNR, CDR2 FQNEAQ, per germline (reference sequence). For the CDR3, the DNA is TGTGCCAGCATCGAGGGACTAGTTAATGGGCAGTTCTTC. Its translation: CASIEGLVNGQFF.

Points on this clonotype: A read error may be the cause here, since a much bigger clone is one base away. CDR3: CANSRHPNTEAFF. The CDR3 DNA is TGTGCCAACAGCAGACACCCGAACACTGAAGCTTTCTTT. The rearrangement links TRBV12-3 or TRBV12-4 to TRBJ1-1; D remains unclear. V lost 10 bases and J lost 1, with 13 bases in between. CDR3 size: 13 residues.